Listed below are T cell receptor beta chains from one sample, sequenced in a study of shared clonotypes between healthy human individuals. Method: immunoSEQ multiplex PCR; TCRdb's copy keeps in-frame clones and lacks some. The repertoire holds hundreds of thousands of clones, roughly 98% seen once, with roughly 0.29% in the top ten. Sequenced: naive CD8+ T cells sorted from blood. The receptors come from a man aged 30 to 39 in good health. CDR3s include the opening cysteine and the closing phenylalanine or tryptophan. The D gene is left open where the match is weak.

D gene: .
V gene: TRBV27
J gene: TRBJ1-2
CDR3 protein: CASRPGAANYGYTF
CDR3 DNA: TGTGCCAGTCGGCCGGGGGCGGCTAACTATGGCTACACCTTC

D gene: .
V gene: TRBV19
J gene: TRBJ2-1
CDR3 protein: CASSVDGSSYNEQFF
CDR3 DNA: TGTGCCAGTAGTGTCGACGGTAGCTCCTACAATGAGCAGTTCTTC

D gene: .
V gene: TRBV5-5
J gene: TRBJ2-7
CDR3 protein: CASSLAPREQYF
CDR3 DNA: TGTGCCAGCAGCCTCGCCCCCCGGGAGCAGTACTTC

D gene: .
V gene: TRBV6-5
J gene: TRBJ2-5
CDR3 protein: CASSFQGETQYF
CDR3 DNA: TGTGCCAGCAGTTTCCAGGGGGAGACCCAGTACTTC

D gene: .
V gene: TRBV19
J gene: TRBJ2-2
CDR3 protein: CASSTGTPNTGELFF
CDR3 DNA: TGTGCCAGTAGTACCGGGACCCCTAACACCGGGGAGCTGTTTTTT

D gene: .
V gene: TRBV7-9
J gene: TRBJ2-2
CDR3 protein: CASSLAVGELFF
CDR3 DNA: TGTGCCAGCAGCTTAGCGGTCGGGGAGCTGTTTTTT

D gene: .
V gene: TRBV5-4
J gene: TRBJ2-6
CDR3 protein: CASSTSSGANVLTF
CDR3 DNA: TGTGCCAGCTCGACAAGCTCTGGGGCCAACGTCCTGACTTTC

D gene: TRBD1
V gene: TRBV29-1
J gene: TRBJ2-5
CDR3 protein: CSVEDLRQGQETQYF
CDR3 DNA: TGCAGCGTTGAAGATCTTCGACAGGGGCAAGAGACCCAGTACTTC

D gene: TRBD1
V gene: TRBV5-1
J gene: TRBJ2-1
CDR3 protein: CASSSGTGVDEQFF
CDR3 DNA: TGCGCCAGCAGCTCGGGGACAGGGGTAGATGAGCAGTTCTTC

D gene: TRBD2
V gene: TRBV5-4
J gene: TRBJ2-3
CDR3 protein: CASSPASGGVGTDTQYF
CDR3 DNA: TGTGCCAGCAGCCCGGCTAGCGGAGGTGTGGGTACAGATACGCAGTATTTT

D gene: .
V gene: TRBV7-6
J gene: TRBJ1-1
CDR3 protein: CASSALGGRNTEAFF
CDR3 DNA: TGTGCCAGCAGCGCTCTTGGGGGGCGGAACACTGAAGCTTTCTTT

D gene: .
V gene: TRBV5-1
J gene: TRBJ2-5
CDR3 protein: CASSLATGLETQYF
CDR3 DNA: TGCGCCAGCAGCTTGGCAACGGGTTTAGAGACCCAGTACTTC

D gene: .
V gene: TRBV7-3
J gene: TRBJ2-1
CDR3 protein: CASSLDVAVYPHNEQFF
CDR3 DNA: TGTGCCAGCAGCTTAGACGTGGCCGTATATCCCCACAATGAGCAGTTCTTC